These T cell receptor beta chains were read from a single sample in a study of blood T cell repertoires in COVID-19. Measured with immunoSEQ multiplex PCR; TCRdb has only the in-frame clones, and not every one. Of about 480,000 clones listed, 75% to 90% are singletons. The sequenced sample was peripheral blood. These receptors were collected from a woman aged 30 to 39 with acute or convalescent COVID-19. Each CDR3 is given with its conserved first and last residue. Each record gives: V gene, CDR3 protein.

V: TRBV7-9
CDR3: CASRPSLEAFF

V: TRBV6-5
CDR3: CASRSGTALYNEQFF

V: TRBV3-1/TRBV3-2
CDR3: CASSQDGAGVAYGYTF

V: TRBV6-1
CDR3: CASSELGPGIQYF

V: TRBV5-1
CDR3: CASSFGLAGGLLYEQYF

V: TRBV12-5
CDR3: CASGRGDRGAYGYTF

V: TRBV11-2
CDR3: CASSLASGGGELFF

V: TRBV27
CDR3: CASSLSQAEAFF

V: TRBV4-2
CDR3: CASSQLLAGNTGELFF

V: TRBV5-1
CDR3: CASSSQETYEQYF

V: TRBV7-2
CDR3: CASSLHSREQYF

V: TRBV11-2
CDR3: CASRKPGQSYNEQFF

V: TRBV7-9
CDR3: CASSPLTGTNEKLFF